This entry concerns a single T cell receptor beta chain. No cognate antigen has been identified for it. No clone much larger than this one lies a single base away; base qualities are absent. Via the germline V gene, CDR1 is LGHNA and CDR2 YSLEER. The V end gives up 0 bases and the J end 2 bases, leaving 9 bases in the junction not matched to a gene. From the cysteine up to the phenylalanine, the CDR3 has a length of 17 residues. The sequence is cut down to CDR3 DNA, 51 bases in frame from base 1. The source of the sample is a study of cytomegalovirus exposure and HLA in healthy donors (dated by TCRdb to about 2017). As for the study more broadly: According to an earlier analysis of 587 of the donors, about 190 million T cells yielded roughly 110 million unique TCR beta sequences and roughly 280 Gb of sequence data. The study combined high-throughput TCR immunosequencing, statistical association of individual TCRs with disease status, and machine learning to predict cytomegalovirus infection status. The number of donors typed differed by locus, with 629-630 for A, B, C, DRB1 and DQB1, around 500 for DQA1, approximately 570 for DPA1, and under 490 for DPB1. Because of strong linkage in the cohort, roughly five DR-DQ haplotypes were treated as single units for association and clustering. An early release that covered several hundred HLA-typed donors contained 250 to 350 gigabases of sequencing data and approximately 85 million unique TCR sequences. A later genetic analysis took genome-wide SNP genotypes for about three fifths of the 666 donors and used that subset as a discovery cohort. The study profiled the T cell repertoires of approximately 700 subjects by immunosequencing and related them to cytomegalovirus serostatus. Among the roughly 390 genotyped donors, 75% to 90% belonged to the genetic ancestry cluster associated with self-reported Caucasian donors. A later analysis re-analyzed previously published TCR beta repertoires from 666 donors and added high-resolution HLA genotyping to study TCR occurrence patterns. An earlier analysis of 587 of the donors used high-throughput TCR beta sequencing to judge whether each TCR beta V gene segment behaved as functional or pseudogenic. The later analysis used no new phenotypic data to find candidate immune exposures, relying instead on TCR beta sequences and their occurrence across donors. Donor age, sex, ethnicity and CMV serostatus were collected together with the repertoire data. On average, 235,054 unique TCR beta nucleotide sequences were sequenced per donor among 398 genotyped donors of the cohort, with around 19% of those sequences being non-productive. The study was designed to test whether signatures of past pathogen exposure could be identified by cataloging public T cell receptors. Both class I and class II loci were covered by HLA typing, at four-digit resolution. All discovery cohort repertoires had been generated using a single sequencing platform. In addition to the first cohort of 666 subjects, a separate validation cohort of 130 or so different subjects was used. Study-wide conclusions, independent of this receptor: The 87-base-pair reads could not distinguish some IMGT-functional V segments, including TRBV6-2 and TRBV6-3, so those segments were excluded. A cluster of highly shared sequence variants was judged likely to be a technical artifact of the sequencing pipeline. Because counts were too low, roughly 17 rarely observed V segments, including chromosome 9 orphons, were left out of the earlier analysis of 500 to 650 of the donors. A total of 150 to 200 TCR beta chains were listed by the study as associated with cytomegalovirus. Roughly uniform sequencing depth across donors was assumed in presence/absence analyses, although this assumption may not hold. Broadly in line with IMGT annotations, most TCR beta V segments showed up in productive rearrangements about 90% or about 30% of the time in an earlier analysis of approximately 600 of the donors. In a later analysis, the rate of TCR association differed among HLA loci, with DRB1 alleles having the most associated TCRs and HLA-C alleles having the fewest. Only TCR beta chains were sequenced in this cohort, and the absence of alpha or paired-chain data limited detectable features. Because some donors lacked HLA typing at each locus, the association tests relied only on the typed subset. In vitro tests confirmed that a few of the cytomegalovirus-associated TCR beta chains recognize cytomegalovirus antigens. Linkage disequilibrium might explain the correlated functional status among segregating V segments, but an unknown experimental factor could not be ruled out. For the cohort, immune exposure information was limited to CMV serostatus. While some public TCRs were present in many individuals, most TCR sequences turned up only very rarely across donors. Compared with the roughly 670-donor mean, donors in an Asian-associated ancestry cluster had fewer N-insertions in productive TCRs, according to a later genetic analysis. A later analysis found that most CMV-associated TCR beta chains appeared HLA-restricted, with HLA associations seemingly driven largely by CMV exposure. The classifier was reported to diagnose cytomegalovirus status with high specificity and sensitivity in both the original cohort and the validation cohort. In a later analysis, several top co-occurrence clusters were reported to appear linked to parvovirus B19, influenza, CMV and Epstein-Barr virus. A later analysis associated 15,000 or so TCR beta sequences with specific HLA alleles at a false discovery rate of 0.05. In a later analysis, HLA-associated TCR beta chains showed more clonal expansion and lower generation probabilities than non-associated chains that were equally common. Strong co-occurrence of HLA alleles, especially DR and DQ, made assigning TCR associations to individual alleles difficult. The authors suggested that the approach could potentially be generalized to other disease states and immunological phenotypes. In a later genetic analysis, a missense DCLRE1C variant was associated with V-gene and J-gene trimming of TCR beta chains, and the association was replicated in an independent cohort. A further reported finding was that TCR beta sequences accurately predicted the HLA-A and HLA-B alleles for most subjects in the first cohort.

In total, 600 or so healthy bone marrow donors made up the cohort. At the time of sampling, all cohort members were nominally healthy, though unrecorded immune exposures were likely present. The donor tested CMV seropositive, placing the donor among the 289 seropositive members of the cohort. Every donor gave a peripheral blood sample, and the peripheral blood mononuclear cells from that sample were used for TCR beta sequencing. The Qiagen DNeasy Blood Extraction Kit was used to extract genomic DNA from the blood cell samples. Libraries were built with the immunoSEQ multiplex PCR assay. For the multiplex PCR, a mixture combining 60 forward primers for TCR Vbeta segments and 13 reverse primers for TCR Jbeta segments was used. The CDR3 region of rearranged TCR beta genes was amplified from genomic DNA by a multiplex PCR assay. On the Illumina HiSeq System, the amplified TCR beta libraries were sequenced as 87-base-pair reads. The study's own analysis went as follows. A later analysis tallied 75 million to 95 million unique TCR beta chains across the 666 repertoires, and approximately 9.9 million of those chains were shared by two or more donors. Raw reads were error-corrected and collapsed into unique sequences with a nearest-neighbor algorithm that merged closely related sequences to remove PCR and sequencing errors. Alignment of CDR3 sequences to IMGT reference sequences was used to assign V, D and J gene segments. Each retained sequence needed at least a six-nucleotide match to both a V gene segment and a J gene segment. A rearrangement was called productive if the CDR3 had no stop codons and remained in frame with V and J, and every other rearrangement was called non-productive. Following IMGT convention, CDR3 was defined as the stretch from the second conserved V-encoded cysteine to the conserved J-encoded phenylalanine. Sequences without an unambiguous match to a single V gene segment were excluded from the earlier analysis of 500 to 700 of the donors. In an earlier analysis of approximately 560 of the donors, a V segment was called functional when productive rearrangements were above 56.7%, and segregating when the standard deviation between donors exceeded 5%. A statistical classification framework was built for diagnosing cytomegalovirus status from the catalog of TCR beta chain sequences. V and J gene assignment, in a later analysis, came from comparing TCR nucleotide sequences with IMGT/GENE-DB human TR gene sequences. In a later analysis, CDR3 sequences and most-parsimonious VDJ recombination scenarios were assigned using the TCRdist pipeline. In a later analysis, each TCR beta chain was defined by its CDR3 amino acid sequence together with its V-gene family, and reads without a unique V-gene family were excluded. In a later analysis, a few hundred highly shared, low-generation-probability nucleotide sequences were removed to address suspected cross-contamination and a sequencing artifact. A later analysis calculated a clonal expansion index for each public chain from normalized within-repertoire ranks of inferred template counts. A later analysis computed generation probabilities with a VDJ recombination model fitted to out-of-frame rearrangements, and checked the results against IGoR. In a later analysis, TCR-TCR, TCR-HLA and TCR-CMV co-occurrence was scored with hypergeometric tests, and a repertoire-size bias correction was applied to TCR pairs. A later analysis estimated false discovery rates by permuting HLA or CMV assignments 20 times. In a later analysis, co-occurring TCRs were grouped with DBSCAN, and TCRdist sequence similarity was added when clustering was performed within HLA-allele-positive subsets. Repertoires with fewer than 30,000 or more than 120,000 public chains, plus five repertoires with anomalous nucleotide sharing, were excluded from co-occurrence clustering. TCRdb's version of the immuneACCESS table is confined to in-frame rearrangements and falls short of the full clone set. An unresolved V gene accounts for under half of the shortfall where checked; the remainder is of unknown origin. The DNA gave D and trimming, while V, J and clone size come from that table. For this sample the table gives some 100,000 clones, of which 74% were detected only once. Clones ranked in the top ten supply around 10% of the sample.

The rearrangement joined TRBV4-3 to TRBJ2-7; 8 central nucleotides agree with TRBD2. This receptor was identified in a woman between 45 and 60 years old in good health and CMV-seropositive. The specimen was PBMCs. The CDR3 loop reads CASSQDPVGGGPYEQYF. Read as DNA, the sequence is TGCGCCAGCAGCCAAGATCCCGTTGGCGGGGGGCCCTACGAGCAGTACTTC.